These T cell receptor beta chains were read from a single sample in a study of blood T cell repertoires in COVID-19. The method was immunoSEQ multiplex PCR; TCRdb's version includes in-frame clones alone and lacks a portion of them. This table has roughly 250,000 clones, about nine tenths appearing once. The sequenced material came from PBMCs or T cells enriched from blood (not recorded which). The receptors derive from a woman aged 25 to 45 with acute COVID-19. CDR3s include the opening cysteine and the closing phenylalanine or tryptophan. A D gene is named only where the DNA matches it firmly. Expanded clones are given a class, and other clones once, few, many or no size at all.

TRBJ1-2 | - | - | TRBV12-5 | TGTGCTAGTGGAACTCAGACAGACTATGGCTACACCTTC | CASGTQTDYGYTF
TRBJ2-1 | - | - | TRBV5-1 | TGCGCCAGCAGCTGGAGGGGTCTTAATGAGCAGTTCTTC | CASSWRGLNEQFF
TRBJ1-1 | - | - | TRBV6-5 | TGTGCCGTAAAATCGGACACTCTGGGGTTGAATGGCGCTTTCTTT | CAVKSDTLGLNGAFF
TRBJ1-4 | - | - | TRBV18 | TGTGCCAGCTCACCCCAATGGACAGCAGTTAATGAAAAACTGTTTTTT | CASSPQWTAVNEKLFF
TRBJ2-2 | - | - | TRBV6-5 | TGTGCCAGCCGGTTCGGGGGAGCGAACACCGGGGAGCTGTTTTTT | CASRFGGANTGELFF
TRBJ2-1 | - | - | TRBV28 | TGTGCCAGCAGTTTAATTTACAGGGCACAGTTCTTC | CASSLIYRAQFF
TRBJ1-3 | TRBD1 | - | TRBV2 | TGTGCCAGCCAAAAAGACAGGGCAGGCGGAAACACCATATATTTT | CASQKDRAGGNTIYF
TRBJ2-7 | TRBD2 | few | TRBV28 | TGTGCCAGCAGTTCCCCCAGTCTAGCGGGAGATATCCAGCAGTACTTC | CASSSPSLAGDIQQYF
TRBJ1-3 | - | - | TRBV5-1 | TGCGCCAGCAGCTTGTTCAATGGAAACACCATATATTTT | CASSLFNGNTIYF
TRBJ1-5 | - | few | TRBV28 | TGTGCCAGCAGTTTAGAATTCTGGCCAGGGAATTTT | CASSLEFWPGNF
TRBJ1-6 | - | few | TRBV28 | TGTGCCAGCAGCCCTGGGCCATATAATTCACCCCTCCACTTT | CASSPGPYNSPLHF
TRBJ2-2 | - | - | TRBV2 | TGTGCCAGCAGTTGGGGTACAGGCGTTAACACCGGGGAGCTGTTTTTT | CASSWGTGVNTGELFF
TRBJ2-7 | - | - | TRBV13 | TGTGCCAGCAGCCAGGGAGGCGAGCAGTACTTC | CASSQGGEQYF
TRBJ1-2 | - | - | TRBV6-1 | TGTGCCAGCAGTGAAGGGTGGGTCACAGCTAACTATGGCTACACCTTC | CASSEGWVTANYGYTF
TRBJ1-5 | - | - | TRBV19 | TGTGCCAGTAGTTTTAGCGTTTATAGCAATCAGCCCCAGCATTTT | CASSFSVYSNQPQHF
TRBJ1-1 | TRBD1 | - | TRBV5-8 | TGTGCCAGCAGTTTCGACAGGGTGGGAACTGAAGCTTTCTTT | CASSFDRVGTEAFF
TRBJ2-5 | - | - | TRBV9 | TGTGCCAGCAGCGTAGTTCCAGGAGGGAACCAGTACTTC | CASSVVPGGNQYF
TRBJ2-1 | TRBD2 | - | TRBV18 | TGTGCCAGCTCACTAGCGGGTTTTGACAATGAGCAGTTCTTC | CASSLAGFDNEQFF
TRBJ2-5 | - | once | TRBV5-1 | TGCGCCAGCAGCTTGGTGGCTGCGTCAGGACAAAAAGAGACCCAGTACTTC | CASSLVAASGQKETQYF
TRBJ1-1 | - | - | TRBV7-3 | TGTGCCAGCAGCCCCACTACTTATACTGAAGCTTTCTTT | CASSPTTYTEAFF
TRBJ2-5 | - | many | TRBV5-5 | TGTGCCAGCAGCTTCTCACCGGGACTCAGGAAAGAGACCCAGTACTTC | CASSFSPGLRKETQYF
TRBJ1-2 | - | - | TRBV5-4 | TGTGCCAGCACCCAGACAGGCGCATATGGCTACACCTTC | CASTQTGAYGYTF
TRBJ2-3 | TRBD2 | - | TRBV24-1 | TGTGCCACCAGTGAGCCGGGGGGAACAGATACGCAGTATTTT | CATSEPGGTDTQYF
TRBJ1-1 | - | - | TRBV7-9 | TGTGCCAGCAGCTCCGCAGCGGCCCTGAAAGCTTTCTTT | CASSSAAALKAFF
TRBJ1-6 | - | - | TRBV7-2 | TGTGCCAGCAGCTTAAGTCCGGCGGCCCGGGAACCCCTCCACTTT | CASSLSPAAREPLHF
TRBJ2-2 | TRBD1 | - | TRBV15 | TGTGCCACCAGCGCCCGACAGGGTAGGGCCGGGGAGCTGTTTTTT | CATSARQGRAGELFF